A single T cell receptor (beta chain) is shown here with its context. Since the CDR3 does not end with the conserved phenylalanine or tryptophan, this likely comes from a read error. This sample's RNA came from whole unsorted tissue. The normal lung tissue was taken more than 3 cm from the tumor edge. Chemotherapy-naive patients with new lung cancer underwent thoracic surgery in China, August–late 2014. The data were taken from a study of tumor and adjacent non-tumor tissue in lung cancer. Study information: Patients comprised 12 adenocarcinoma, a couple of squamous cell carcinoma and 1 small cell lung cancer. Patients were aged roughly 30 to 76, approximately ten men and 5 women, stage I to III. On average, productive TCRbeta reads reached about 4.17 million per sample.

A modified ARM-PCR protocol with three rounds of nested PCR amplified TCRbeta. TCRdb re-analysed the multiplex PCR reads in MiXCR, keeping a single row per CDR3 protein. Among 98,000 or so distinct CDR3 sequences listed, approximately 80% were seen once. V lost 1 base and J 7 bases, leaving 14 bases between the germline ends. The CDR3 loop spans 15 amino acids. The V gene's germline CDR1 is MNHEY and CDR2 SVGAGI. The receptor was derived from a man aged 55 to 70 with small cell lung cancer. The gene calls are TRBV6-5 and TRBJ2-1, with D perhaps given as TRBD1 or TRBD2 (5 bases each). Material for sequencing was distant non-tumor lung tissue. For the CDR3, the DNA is TGTGCCAGCAGTTACTATGGGGGTGTGGGTAATGAGCAGTTCTTA. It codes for CASSYYGGVGNEQFL.